One TCR beta chain is described in this entry. This sample was taken from a study of Graves' ophthalmopathy and Graves' hyperthyroidism. As the template, RNA transcripts were used to amplify TCR beta CDR3 regions. Second-round multiplex PCR came after a first-round RT-PCR that employed HTBI primers. TCRdb called the multiplex PCR reads again in MiXCR, with one record for every CDR3 protein. The sample lists about 410,000 distinct CDR3 sequences, 18% occurring once. Excluded: other autoimmune disease, uncontrolled infection, pregnancy or lactation. The PBMCs originated from more than 7.5 ml of fresh peripheral blood. Trimming took 5 bases from V and 5 from J, leaving 10 bases between them. This CDR3 has 14 residues.

The sequenced sample consisted of peripheral blood. The receptor's source is a woman between 18 and 29 years old with Graves' ophthalmopathy. This rearrangement joins TRBV12-3 or TRBV12-4 to TRBJ1-6, with D possibly matching TRBD1 (5 bases). The CDR3 nucleotides read TGTGCCAGCAGTCATCGACAGAATAATTCACCCCTCCACTTT. This translates into CASSHRQNNSPLHF.